This T cell receptor (beta chain) stems from a study of cytomegalovirus exposure and HLA in healthy donors. Study-level information: Some 180 million T cells yielded 110 million or so unique TCR beta sequences in earlier analysis.

The PCR made use of 60 Vbeta and 13 Jbeta primers. Assay used: immunoSEQ multiplex PCR; TCRdb lists only in-frame clones, some missing. The sample has approximately 160,000 clones; approximately 77% are singletons. The donors comprised healthy bone marrow donors. Study-wide results and caveats: When a later analysis compared HLA-associated TCR beta chains with equally common others, the HLA-associated chains turned out to be more clonally expanded and to have lower generation probabilities.

The V gene's germline CDR1 is LNHDA and CDR2 SQIVND (reference sequence). The CDR3 consists of 15 residues. The V gene lost 5 bases and the J gene lost 3 bases, with 16 bases spanning the gap. This clone was counted between two and nine times. Its specificity is not known. The sequencing input was PBMCs. The receptor was isolated from a male donor in good health and CMV-seropositive. The chain carries TRBV19 and TRBJ1-2; D may be TRBD1 (6 bases). CDR3 loop: CASSRSGARDYGYTF. The CDR3 bases are TGTGCCAGTAGTCGATCAGGGGCAAGGGACTATGGCTACACCTTC.